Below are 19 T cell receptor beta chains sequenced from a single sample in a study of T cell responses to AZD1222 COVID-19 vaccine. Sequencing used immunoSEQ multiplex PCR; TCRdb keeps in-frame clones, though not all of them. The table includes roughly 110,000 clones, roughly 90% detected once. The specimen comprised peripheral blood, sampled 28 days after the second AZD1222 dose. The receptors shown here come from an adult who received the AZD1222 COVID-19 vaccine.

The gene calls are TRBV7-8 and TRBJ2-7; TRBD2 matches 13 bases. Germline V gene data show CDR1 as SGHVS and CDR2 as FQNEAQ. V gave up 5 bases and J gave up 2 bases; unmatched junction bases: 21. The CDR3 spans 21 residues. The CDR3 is CASSTPDIVTSGGTRTYEQYF. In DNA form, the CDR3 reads TGTGCCAGCAGCACTCCCGATATTGTGACTAGCGGGGGGACCAGAACCTACGAGCAGTACTTC.

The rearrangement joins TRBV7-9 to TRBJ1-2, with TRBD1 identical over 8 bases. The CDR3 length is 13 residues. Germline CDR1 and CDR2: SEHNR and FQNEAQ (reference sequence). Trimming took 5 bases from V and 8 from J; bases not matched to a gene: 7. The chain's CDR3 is CASSNRTGIGYTF. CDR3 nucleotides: TGTGCCAGCAGCAACCGGACAGGGATCGGCTACACCTTC.

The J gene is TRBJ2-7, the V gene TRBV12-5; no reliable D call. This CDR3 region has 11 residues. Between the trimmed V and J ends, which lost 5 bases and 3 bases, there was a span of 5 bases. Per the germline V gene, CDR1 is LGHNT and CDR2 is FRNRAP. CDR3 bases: TGTGCTAGTGGTCTGAACTACGAGCAGTACTTC. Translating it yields CASGLNYEQYF.

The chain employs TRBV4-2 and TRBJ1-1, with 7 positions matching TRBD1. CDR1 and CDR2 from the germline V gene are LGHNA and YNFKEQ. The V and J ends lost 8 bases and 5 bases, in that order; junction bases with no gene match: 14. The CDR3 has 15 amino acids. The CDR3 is CASAKNPGGWTEAFF. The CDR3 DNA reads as TGTGCCAGCGCTAAAAATCCAGGGGGGTGGACTGAAGCTTTCTTT.

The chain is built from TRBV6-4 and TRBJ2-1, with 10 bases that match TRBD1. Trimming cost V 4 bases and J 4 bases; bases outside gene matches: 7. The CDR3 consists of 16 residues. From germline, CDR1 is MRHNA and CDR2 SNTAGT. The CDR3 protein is CASSGRQGARYNEQFF. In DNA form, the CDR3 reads TGTGCCAGCAGTGGCCGACAGGGGGCCCGGTACAATGAGCAGTTCTTC.

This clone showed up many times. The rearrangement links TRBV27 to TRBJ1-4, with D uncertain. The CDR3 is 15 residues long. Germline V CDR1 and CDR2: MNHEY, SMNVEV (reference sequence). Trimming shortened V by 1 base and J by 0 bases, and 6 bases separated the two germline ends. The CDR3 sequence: CASSLLAATNEKLFF. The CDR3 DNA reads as TGTGCCAGCAGTTTATTGGCTGCAACTAATGAAAAACTGTTTTTT.

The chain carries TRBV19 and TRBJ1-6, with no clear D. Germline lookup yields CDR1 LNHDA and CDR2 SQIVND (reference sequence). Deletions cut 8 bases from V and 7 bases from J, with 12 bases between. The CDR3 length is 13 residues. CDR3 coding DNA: TGTGCCAGTGGAGCAGAAAAAAATTCACCCCTCCACTTT. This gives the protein CASGAEKNSPLHF.

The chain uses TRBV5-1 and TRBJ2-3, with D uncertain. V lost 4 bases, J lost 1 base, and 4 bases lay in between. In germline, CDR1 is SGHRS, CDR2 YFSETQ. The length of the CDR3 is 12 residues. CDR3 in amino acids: CASSEGTDTQYF. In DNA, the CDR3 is TGCGCCAGCAGCGAAGGCACAGATACGCAGTATTTT.

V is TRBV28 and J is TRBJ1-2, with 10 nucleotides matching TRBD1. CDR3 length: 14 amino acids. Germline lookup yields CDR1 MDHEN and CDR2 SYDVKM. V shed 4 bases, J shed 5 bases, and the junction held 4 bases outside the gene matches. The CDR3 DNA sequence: TGTGCCAGCAGTTGGGGACAGGGGAGGTATGGCTACACCTTC. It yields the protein CASSWGQGRYGYTF.

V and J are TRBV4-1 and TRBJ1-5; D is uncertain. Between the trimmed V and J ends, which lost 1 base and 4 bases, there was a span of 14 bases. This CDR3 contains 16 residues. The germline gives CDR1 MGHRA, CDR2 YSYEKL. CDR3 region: CASSQGSGIGNQPQHF. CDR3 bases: TGCGCCAGCAGCCAAGGATCGGGGATCGGAAATCAGCCCCAGCATTTT.

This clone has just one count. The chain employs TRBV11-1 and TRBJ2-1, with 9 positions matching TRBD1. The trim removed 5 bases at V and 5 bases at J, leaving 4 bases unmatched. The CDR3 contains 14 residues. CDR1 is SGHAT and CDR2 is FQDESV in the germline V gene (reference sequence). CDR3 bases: TGTGCCAGCAGCAACAGGGGGCTTAACAATGAGCAGTTCTTC. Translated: CASSNRGLNNEQFF.

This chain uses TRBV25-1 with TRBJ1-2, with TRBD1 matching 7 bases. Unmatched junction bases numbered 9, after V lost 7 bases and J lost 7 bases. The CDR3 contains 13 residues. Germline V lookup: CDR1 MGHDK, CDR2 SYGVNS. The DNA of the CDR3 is TGTGCCAGCACCCCCAGGGGGGGGACTGGCTACACCTTC. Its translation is CASTPRGGTGYTF.

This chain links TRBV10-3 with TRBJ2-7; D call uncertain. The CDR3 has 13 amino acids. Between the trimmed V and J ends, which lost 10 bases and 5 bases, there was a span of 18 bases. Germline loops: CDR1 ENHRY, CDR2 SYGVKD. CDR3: CASRHPQTHEQYF. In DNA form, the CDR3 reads TGTGCCAGCCGGCACCCACAAACCCACGAGCAGTACTTC.

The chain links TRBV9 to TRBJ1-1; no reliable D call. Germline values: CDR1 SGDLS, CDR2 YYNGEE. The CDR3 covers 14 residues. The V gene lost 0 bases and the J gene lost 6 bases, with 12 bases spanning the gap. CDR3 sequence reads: CASSVGGGLAEAFF. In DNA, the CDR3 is TGTGCCAGCAGCGTAGGGGGAGGGCTGGCTGAAGCTTTCTTT.

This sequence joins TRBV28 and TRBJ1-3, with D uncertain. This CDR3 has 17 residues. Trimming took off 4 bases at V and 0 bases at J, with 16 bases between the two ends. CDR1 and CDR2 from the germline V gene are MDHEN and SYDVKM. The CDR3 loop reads CASSSLNRGLSGNTIYF. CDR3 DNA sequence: TGTGCCAGCAGTTCCCTAAACCGCGGTCTCTCTGGAAACACCATATATTTT.

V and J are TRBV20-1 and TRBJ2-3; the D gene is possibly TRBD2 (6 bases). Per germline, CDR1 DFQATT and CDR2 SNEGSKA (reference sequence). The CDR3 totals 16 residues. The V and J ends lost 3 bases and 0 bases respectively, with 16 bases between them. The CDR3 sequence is CSASNSGTASTDTQYF. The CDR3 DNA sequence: TGCAGTGCTAGTAATAGCGGCACCGCTAGCACAGATACGCAGTATTTT.

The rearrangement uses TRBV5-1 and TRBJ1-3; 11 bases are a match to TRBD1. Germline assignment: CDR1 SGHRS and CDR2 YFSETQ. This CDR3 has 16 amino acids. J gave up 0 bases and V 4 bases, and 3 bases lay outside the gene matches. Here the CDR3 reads CASSPGQGASGNTIYF. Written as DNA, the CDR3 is TGCGCCAGCAGCCCAGGACAGGGGGCCTCTGGAAACACCATATATTTT.

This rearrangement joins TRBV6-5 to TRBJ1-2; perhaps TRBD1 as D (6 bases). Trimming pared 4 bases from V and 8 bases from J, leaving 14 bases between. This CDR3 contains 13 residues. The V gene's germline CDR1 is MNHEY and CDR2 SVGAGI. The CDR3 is CASSSTGGRGYTF. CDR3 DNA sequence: TGTGCCAGCAGTTCCACGGGGGGCCGCGGCTACACCTTC.

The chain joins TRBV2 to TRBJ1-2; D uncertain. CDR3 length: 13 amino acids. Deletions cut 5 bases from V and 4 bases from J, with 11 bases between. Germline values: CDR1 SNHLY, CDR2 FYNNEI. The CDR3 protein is CASSSTESYGYTF. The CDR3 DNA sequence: TGTGCCAGCAGTTCGACGGAGTCCTATGGCTACACCTTC. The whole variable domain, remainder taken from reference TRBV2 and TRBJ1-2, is EPEVTQTPSHQVTQMGQEVILRCVPISNHLYFYWYRQILGQKVEFLVSFYNNEISEKSEIFDDQFSVERPDGSNFTLKIRSTKLEDSAMYFCASSSTESYGYTFGSGTRLTVV.